One and the same sample provided the 29 T cell receptor beta chains below, sequenced in a study of response to subunit inactivated influenza vaccine. TCRdb re-derived calls from the RT-PCR reads in MiXCR, one entry per CDR3 protein. The sample lists some 850,000 distinct CDR3 sequences, under 20% seen once, with under 13% in the top ten. The sample in question was PBMCs from blood, obtained roughly 5 days after vaccination. The receptor source for this set is a man in his fifties who received an inactivated influenza vaccine.

The rearrangement links TRBV19 to TRBJ2-1; 7 nucleotides line up with TRBD1. CDR1 is LNHDA, CDR2 SQIVND, per germline (reference sequence). Trimming removed 7 bases from V and 0 bases from J; junction bases left unmatched: 6. There are 15 residues in the CDR3. CDR3 sequence (DNA): TGTGCCAGTAACTCGGACAGGAGCTCCTACAATGAGCAGTTCTTC. Protein sequence: CASNSDRSSYNEQFF. The full variable domain, rest sourced from reference TRBV19 and TRBJ2-1, is DGGITQSPKYLFRKEGQNVTLSCEQNLNHDAMYWYRQDPGQGLRLIYYSQIVNDFQKGDIAEGYSVSREKKESFPLTVTSAQKNPTAFYLCASNSDRSSYNEQFFGPGTRLTVL.

In nucleotides, the CDR3 is TGTGCCAGCAGGCAGGGTAACGGGGAGCTGTTTTTT. Protein: CASRQGNGELFF. The chain uses TRBV6-5 and TRBJ2-2; D is possibly TRBD1 (5 bases). The ends were cut back, 6 bases at V and 7 bases at J, with 9 bases in the middle. This CDR3 has 12 amino acids. Looked up from germline, CDR1 is MNHEY and CDR2 is SVGAGI.

This clonotype was seen only a few times. The chain links TRBV20-1 to TRBJ2-3, with a possible D match to TRBD2 (5 bases). This CDR3 spans 13 amino acids. Per germline, CDR1 DFQATT and CDR2 SNEGSKA (reference sequence). For the CDR3, the DNA is TGCAACCCCCGGAGCGGAGGCACAGATACGCAGTATTTT. Protein: CNPRSGGTDTQYF.

The J gene is TRBJ2-7, the V gene TRBV20-1, with a possible D match to TRBD1 (6 bases). The germline V gene encodes CDR1 DFQATT and CDR2 SNEGSKA (reference sequence). The CDR3 runs to 15 residues. Trimming removed 0 bases from V and 0 bases from J, with 12 bases in between. Written as DNA, the CDR3 is TGCAGTGCTAGAGATCTGCAGGGGAACTCCTACGAGCAGTACTTC. This encodes CSARDLQGNSYEQYF.

The table lists this clonotype with a few counts. J is TRBJ2-1 and V is TRBV27; the match to TRBD2 covers 7 bases. Germline V gene data show CDR1 as MNHEY and CDR2 as SMNVEV (reference sequence). V shed 3 bases, J shed 4 bases, and the junction held 6 bases outside the gene matches. The CDR3 covers 15 residues. CDR3 nucleotides: TGTGCCAGCAGTTTTGTGGCGGGAGTTTACAATGAGCAGTTCTTC. It encodes CASSFVAGVYNEQFF.

The rearrangement joins TRBV3-1 to TRBJ2-3, with D tentatively TRBD1 (6 bases). The germline V gene encodes CDR1 LGHDT and CDR2 YNNKEL (reference sequence). Trimming took 4 bases from V and 1 from J, leaving 12 bases between them. The CDR3 contains 15 residues. The CDR3 sequence: CASSPTGIGTDTQYF. In DNA form, the CDR3 reads TGTGCCAGCAGCCCAACAGGGATTGGCACAGATACGCAGTATTTT.

The chain joins TRBV4-3 to TRBJ2-1, with 7 bases identical to TRBD1. This CDR3 has 16 residues. Germline CDR1 is LGHNA and CDR2 is YSLEER. With V trimmed by 4 bases and J by 2 bases, 8 bases remained unmatched. This chain's CDR3 is CASSRGRQGPYNEQFF. The CDR3 DNA reads as TGCGCCAGCAGCCGCGGCCGACAGGGCCCCTACAATGAGCAGTTCTTC.

The gene calls are TRBV6-5 and TRBJ2-3; D call uncertain. This CDR3 has 14 residues. The germline gives CDR1 MNHEY, CDR2 SVGAGI. The V end lost 2 bases, the J end lost 4 bases, and 10 bases lay between the germline ends. CDR3: CASSYTSTSDTQYF. The CDR3 DNA follows: TGTGCCAGCAGTTACACCTCTACTTCAGATACGCAGTATTTT.

The chain combines TRBV20-1 with TRBJ2-2; a possible D gene is TRBD2 (5 bases). The V end lost 6 bases, the J end lost 2 bases, and 13 bases lay between the germline ends. Germline CDR1 and CDR2: DFQATT and SNEGSKA (reference sequence). The CDR3 is 14 amino acids. CDR3 sequence (DNA): TGCAGTGCCAGACCGGGAATTAACACCGGGGAGCTGTTTTTT. Its translation is CSARPGINTGELFF.

The chain employs TRBV12-3 or TRBV12-4 and TRBJ1-5; D not certain. V lost 3 bases, J lost 7 bases, and 10 bases lay in between. CDR3 size: 13 residues. The CDR3 DNA is TGTGCCAGCAGTTTGGCAGGAGAACAGCCCCAGCATTTT. Amino acids: CASSLAGEQPQHF.

The CDR3 loop is CSALSGTGAVYEQYF. DNA for the CDR3: TGCAGTGCTTTATCCGGGACAGGGGCTGTGTACGAGCAGTACTTC. This chain connects TRBV20-1 to TRBJ2-7, with 10 bases matching TRBD1. The CDR3 totals 15 residues. V was pared by 5 bases and J by 4 bases, with 11 bases of the junction left unmatched. The germline CDR1 and CDR2 sequences are DFQATT and SNEGSKA (reference sequence).

This clonotype was detected a few times. The rearrangement links TRBV20-1 to TRBJ2-4; 7 nucleotides match TRBD1. The ends lost 6 bases at V and 8 bases at J; junction bases unmatched: 16. Germline assignment: CDR1 DFQATT and CDR2 SNEGSKA (reference sequence). The CDR3 extends over 15 amino acids. Here the CDR3 reads CSAEGAEGVVDIQYF. CDR3 nucleotides: TGCAGTGCCGAGGGGGCCGAAGGGGTGGTGGACATTCAGTACTTC.

The rearrangement uses TRBV4-1 and TRBJ2-1, with D perhaps TRBD1 (7 bases). Per the germline V gene, CDR1 is MGHRA and CDR2 is YSYEKL. Trimming shortened V by 3 bases and J by 6 bases, and 18 bases separated the two germline ends. The CDR3 spans 16 residues. CDR3 nucleotides: TGCGCCAGCAGCCAGCCGGAACTGCGGGACAGCAATGAGCAGTTCTTC. It translates to CASSQPELRDSNEQFF.

The chain links TRBV10-3 to TRBJ2-3; 10 bases match TRBD2. Losses at the gene ends were 2 bases for V and 2 bases for J; bases not matched to a gene: 1. Per germline, CDR1 ENHRY and CDR2 SYGVKD. There are 15 residues in the CDR3. CDR3 amino acids: CAISESGGDTDTQYF. DNA of the CDR3: TGTGCCATCAGTGAGAGCGGGGGGGACACAGATACGCAGTATTTT.

This clonotype was detected a few times. The chain has TRBV7-6 and TRBJ2-1; D tentatively reads TRBD1 or TRBD2 (5 bases each). Germline CDR1 reads SGHVS; CDR2 reads FNYEAQ. The CDR3 runs to 16 residues. V lost 1 base and J lost 2, with 12 bases in between. CDR3 region: CASSLVTGGPYNEQFF. In DNA, the CDR3 is TGTGCCAGCAGCTTAGTTACAGGCGGGCCCTACAATGAGCAGTTCTTC.

The J gene is TRBJ2-7, the V gene TRBV6-5; D remains unclear. CDR1 is MNHEY, CDR2 SVGAGI, per germline. This CDR3 is 11 amino acids long. Between the trimmed V and J ends, which lost 1 base and 6 bases, there was a span of 4 bases. Here the CDR3 reads CASSYLAEQYF. CDR3 coding DNA: TGTGCCAGCAGTTACTTGGCCGAGCAGTACTTC.

This chain uses TRBV24-1 with TRBJ2-1; 8 bases fit TRBD1. Germline-derived CDR1 and CDR2 are KGHDR and SFDVKD. The CDR3 has 16 amino acids. After removal of 4 bases from V and 3 bases from J, the junction contained 7 bases not matched to a gene. CDR3 DNA sequence: TGTGCCACCAGTGACCACGGACAGGGAGGCTACAATGAGCAGTTCTTC. Protein product: CATSDHGQGGYNEQFF.

This clonotype has a handful of counts. The chain couples TRBV20-1 to TRBJ2-1, with D perhaps matching TRBD1 or TRBD2 (5 bases each). Trimming left V 6 bases short and J 7 bases short, with 19 bases between. The CDR3 loop spans 14 amino acids. Germline V lookup: CDR1 DFQATT, CDR2 SNEGSKA (reference sequence). The CDR3 DNA sequence: TGCAGTGCCCGTAGGGACGGTGGAAGGAATGAGCAGTTCTTC. Translating it yields CSARRDGGRNEQFF.

The sample holds many counts of this clonotype. V usage is TRBV20-1 and J usage is TRBJ2-7; 11 bases fit TRBD2. The J segment lost 6 bases and the V segment lost 5 bases, leaving 9 bases of the junction unmatched. The germline CDR1 and CDR2 sequences are DFQATT and SNEGSKA (reference sequence). CDR3 length: 14 amino acids. For the CDR3, the DNA is TGCAGTGCTTCCACCTCCGGGACTAGCGGCGAGCAGTACTTC. This translates into CSASTSGTSGEQYF.

V usage is TRBV5-1 and J usage is TRBJ2-7; TRBD1 aligns across 7 bases. The trim removed 0 bases at V and 6 bases at J, leaving 9 bases unmatched. The CDR3 runs 15 residues. Germline V gene data show CDR1 as SGHRS and CDR2 as YFSETQ. CDR3 DNA: TGCGCCAGCAGCTTGGGACAGGGAGCCGAGGGCGAGCAGTACTTC. Translation: CASSLGQGAEGEQYF.

The V call is TRBV7-2, the J call TRBJ1-3; D uncertain. V lost 3 bases and J 4 bases, leaving 10 bases between the germline ends. Germline loops: CDR1 SGHTA, CDR2 FQGNSA. This CDR3 is built from 14 residues. In DNA form, the CDR3 reads TGTGCCAGCAGCTTGCACGGGTACGGAAACACCATATATTTT. As protein: CASSLHGYGNTIYF.

Here the CDR3 reads CASSLSNHYNEQFF. CDR3 DNA: TGTGCCAGCAGTTTATCGAACCATTACAATGAGCAGTTCTTC. The chain uses TRBV27 and TRBJ2-1, with D unclear. The CDR3 runs to 14 residues. Germline-derived CDR1 and CDR2 are MNHEY and SMNVEV (reference sequence). V was cut by 0 bases and J by 4 bases, with 7 bases left in between.

This clonotype was counted a few times. This CDR3 reads CASSLLALAGDHNEQFF. The CDR3 DNA is TGTGCCAGCAGTTTATTGGCTTTGGCGGGAGACCACAATGAGCAGTTCTTC. This chain joins TRBV28 and TRBJ2-1; TRBD2 aligns across 7 bases. J was trimmed by 5 bases and V by 1 base; bases with no gene match: 11. Germline loops: CDR1 MDHEN, CDR2 SYDVKM. CDR3 length equals 17 residues.

The chain couples TRBV14 to TRBJ1-2, with D hard to call. Germline CDR1 reads SGHDN; CDR2 reads FVKESK. Trimming took 2 bases from V and 3 from J, leaving 7 bases between them. This CDR3 spans 13 amino acids. The CDR3 DNA sequence: TGTGCCAGCAGCCAACTGGACGACTATGGCTACACCTTC. As protein: CASSQLDDYGYTF.

V and J are TRBV7-2 and TRBJ1-3, with 7 bases identical to TRBD1. J lost 3 bases, V lost 4 bases, and 12 bases had no gene match. The CDR3 is made up of 17 amino acids. CDR1 and CDR2 from the germline V gene are SGHTA and FQGNSA. DNA of the CDR3: TGTGCCAGCAGCTCCTTTCTACAGGGGTGGGGTGGAAACACCATATATTTT. Translating gives CASSSFLQGWGGNTIYF.

This clonotype appeared a few times. The chain links TRBV12-3 or TRBV12-4 to TRBJ2-1; possible D gene TRBD2, 5 bases. The CDR3 sequence is 13 residues long. Between the trimmed V and J ends, which lost 10 bases and 5 bases, there was a span of 15 bases. In DNA form, the CDR3 reads TGTGCCACCGGGGATCGGCGACACAATGAGCAGTTCTTC. It is translated as CATGDRRHNEQFF.

The rearrangement uses TRBV14 and TRBJ2-3; TRBD2 aligns across 8 bases. Germline CDR1 and CDR2: SGHDN and FVKESK. This CDR3 has 14 residues. The V segment lost 2 bases and the J segment 5 bases; nucleotides outside the gene matches: 3. CDR3 DNA sequence: TGTGCCAGCAGCCAAAGCGGGACTAGAGATACGCAGTATTTT. It translates to CASSQSGTRDTQYF.

The V gene is TRBV4-2, the J gene TRBJ2-5; tentatively, D is TRBD1 (6 bases). The CDR3 loop spans 19 amino acids. Trimming removed 3 bases at V and 4 bases at J, with 27 bases between. CDR1 and CDR2 from the germline V gene are LGHNA and YNFKEQ. CDR3 protein: CASSQNTGNPGPGGETQYF. CDR3 coding DNA: TGTGCCAGCAGCCAGAATACAGGGAATCCGGGGCCCGGTGGAGAGACCCAGTACTTC.

J is TRBJ2-7 and V is TRBV7-2; either TRBD1 or TRBD2 may supply D (6 bases each). CDR3 length equals 15 residues. Germline V CDR1 and CDR2: SGHTA, FQGNSA. V shed 1 base and J shed 2 bases, with 12 bases lying between them. CDR3 loop: CASSLGGAGPYEQYF. The CDR3 bases are TGTGCCAGCAGCTTAGGGGGGGCAGGGCCCTACGAGCAGTACTTC.